This T cell receptor beta chain was identified during a study of Ad26.COV2.S vaccination and SARS-CoV-2 variants. TCRdb's table, derived via immunoSEQ multiplex PCR, lists solely in-frame clones and lacks some. In the table there are around 370,000 clones, around 92% of which are singletons. The material was peripheral blood, obtained after recovery from COVID-19. The TCR originated in a human donor who had recovered from COVID-19.

DNA for the CDR3: TGTGCCAGCAGCCACTCGAAAACACGGGCGGTAAGAGGCTACACCTTC. This gives the protein CASSHSKTRAVRGYTF. V gene TRBV3-1 (or the pseudogene TRBV3-2) combines with J gene TRBJ1-2, with D uncertain. There are 16 residues in the CDR3. V was cut by 3 bases and J by 8 bases, with 22 bases left in between. The germline V gene has CDR1 LGHDT and CDR2 YNNKEL (reference sequence).